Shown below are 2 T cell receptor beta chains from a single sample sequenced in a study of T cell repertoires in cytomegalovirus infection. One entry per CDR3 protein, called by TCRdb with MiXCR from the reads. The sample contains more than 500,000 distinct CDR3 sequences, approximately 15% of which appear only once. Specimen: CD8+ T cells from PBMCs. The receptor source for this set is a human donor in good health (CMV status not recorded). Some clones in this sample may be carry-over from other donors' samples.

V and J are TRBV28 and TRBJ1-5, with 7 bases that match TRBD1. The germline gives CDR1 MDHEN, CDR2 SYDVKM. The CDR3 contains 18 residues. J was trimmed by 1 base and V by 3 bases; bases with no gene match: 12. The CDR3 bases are TGTGCCAGCAGTTTCTCATTTCGGGGGACAGCGAGCAATCAGCCCCAGCATTTT. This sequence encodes CASSFSFRGTASNQPQHF.

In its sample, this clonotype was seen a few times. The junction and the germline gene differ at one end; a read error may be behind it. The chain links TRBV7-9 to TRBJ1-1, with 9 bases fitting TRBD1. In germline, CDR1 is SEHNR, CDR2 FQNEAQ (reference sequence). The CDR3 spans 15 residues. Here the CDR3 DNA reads TGTGCCAGCAGCCTAGCGACAGGGGGTTTCACTGAAGCTTTCTTT. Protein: CASSLATGGFTEAFF. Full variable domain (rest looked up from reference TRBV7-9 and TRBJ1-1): DTGVSQNPRHKITKRGQNVTFRCDPISEHNRLYWYRQTLGQGPEFLTYFQNEAQLEKSRLLSDRFSAERPKGSFSTLEIQRTEQGDSAMYLCASSLATGGFTEAFFGQGTRLTVV.